This T cell receptor beta chain appears in the sequencing data of a study of cytomegalovirus exposure and HLA in healthy donors. Points from the study as a whole: Excluded: some indistinguishable V segments such as TRBV6-2 and TRBV6-3. One cluster of highly shared sequence variants probably arose as a sequencing artifact. Investigators reported 150 to 200 TCR beta chains as tied to cytomegalovirus. As a later analysis showed, a missense DCLRE1C variant was linked to trimming of TCR beta V- and J-genes.

V shed 4 bases and J 4 bases; nucleotides not matched to a gene: 8. Germline V gene lookup returns CDR1 SGDLS and CDR2 YYNGEE. The CDR3 is 15 amino acids. As concerns this clone: What it recognizes is unknown.

This PCR relied on a set of 60 Vbeta primers and 13 Jbeta primers. Using immunoSEQ multiplex PCR, the repertoire was profiled, and TCRdb retains in-frame clones only, with some absent. The sample has 100,000 or so clones, over 12% seen once. This chain links TRBV9 with TRBJ2-1; 7 bases align to TRBD1. This sequence was found in a female donor in good health and CMV-seronegative. What was sequenced was PBMCs. The CDR3 spells CASSQTGVVYNEQFF. In DNA form, the CDR3 reads TGTGCCAGCAGCCAAACAGGGGTGGTATACAATGAGCAGTTCTTC.